Listed below are T cell receptor beta chains from one sample, sequenced in a study of graft-versus-host responses after intestinal transplantation. Repertoires were generated with immunoSEQ multiplex PCR, while TCRdb's copy carries only in-frame clones and drops some. The sample includes about 13,000 clones, 84% of them seen just once. Sequences were derived from PBMCs, sampled after intestinal transplantation. All receptors come from a human patient who received an intestinal transplant, so some T cells may come from the graft donor. Both conserved end residues are part of each CDR3. D genes are given only for firm matches. Expanded clones are given a class, and other clones once, few, many or no size at all.

CDR3 DNA: TGTGCCAGCAGCTTGCCGCAGGGATTGTACCCTGAAGCTTTCTTT; CDR3 protein: CASSLPQGLYPEAFF; V gene: TRBV5-4; D gene: NA; J gene: TRBJ1-1; clone size: NA
CDR3 DNA: TGTGCCAGCAGCTTAATCGGGGAAGCCTACAATGAGCAGTTCTTC; CDR3 protein: CASSLIGEAYNEQFF; V gene: TRBV11-2; D gene: NA; J gene: TRBJ2-1; clone size: NA
CDR3 DNA: TGTGCCAGCTCGGCGGGACACTTGAACACTGAAGCTTTCTTT; CDR3 protein: CASSAGHLNTEAFF; V gene: TRBV18; D gene: NA; J gene: TRBJ1-1; clone size: NA
CDR3 DNA: TGTGCCAGCAGCTTATTCGGGGATGCTAGCACAGATACGCAGTATTTT; CDR3 protein: CASSLFGDASTDTQYF; V gene: TRBV7-3; D gene: NA; J gene: TRBJ2-3; clone size: NA
CDR3 DNA: TGTGCCAGTAGTGTTTCGGGGCCTCGCACAGTTTCGGATACGCAGTATTTT; CDR3 protein: CASSVSGPRTVSDTQYF; V gene: TRBV19; D gene: NA; J gene: TRBJ2-3; clone size: NA
CDR3 DNA: TGTGCCAGCAGCCCGCTGCTCCCAGGGAACACTGAAGCTTTCTTT; CDR3 protein: CASSPLLPGNTEAFF; V gene: TRBV7-8; D gene: NA; J gene: TRBJ1-1; clone size: NA
CDR3 DNA: TGTGCCAGCAGCTCCCACCTCCTACCCCCCTACAATGAGCAGTTCTTC; CDR3 protein: CASSSHLLPPYNEQFF; V gene: TRBV7-4; D gene: NA; J gene: TRBJ2-1; clone size: NA
CDR3 DNA: TGTGCCAGCAGCTTAGTAGGGGGCTATGGCTACACCTTC; CDR3 protein: CASSLVGGYGYTF; V gene: TRBV7-9; D gene: NA; J gene: TRBJ1-2; clone size: NA
CDR3 DNA: TGTGCCAGCAGTCGTCCGGGACAGGACACTAATGAAAAACTGTTTTTT; CDR3 protein: CASSRPGQDTNEKLFF; V gene: TRBV2; D gene: TRBD1; J gene: TRBJ1-4; clone size: NA
CDR3 DNA: TGTGCCAGCAGCTCTCTCATCCGAGAGACCCAGTACTTC; CDR3 protein: CASSSLIRETQYF; V gene: TRBV7-8; D gene: NA; J gene: TRBJ2-5; clone size: NA
CDR3 DNA: TGTGCCAGCAGCTTCCAAAGAGCGGGGCCGCACAATGAGCAGTTCTTC; CDR3 protein: CASSFQRAGPHNEQFF; V gene: TRBV7-8; D gene: TRBD2; J gene: TRBJ2-1; clone size: NA
CDR3 DNA: TGTGCCAGCAGTTTACAGGGCCCTCGAGCGGGGACTAGCACAGATACGCAGTATTTT; CDR3 protein: CASSLQGPRAGTSTDTQYF; V gene: TRBV27; D gene: TRBD2; J gene: TRBJ2-3; clone size: NA
CDR3 DNA: TGTGCCTGGAGTGTCGGGGACGGTCAGCCCCAGCATTTT; CDR3 protein: CAWSVGDGQPQHF; V gene: TRBV30; D gene: NA; J gene: TRBJ1-5; clone size: NA
CDR3 DNA: TGTGCTAGTGGTTTGGTGGCGGAGACCCAGTACTTC; CDR3 protein: CASGLVAETQYF; V gene: TRBV12-5; D gene: NA; J gene: TRBJ2-5; clone size: NA
CDR3 DNA: TGTGCCAGCAGCCGGCAGGGGAACACTGAAGCTTTCTTT; CDR3 protein: CASSRQGNTEAFF; V gene: TRBV7-3; D gene: NA; J gene: TRBJ1-1; clone size: NA
CDR3 DNA: TGTGCCTGGAGTGTGGCTAGCGGGAGGGCTGAGCAGTTCTTC; CDR3 protein: CAWSVASGRAEQFF; V gene: TRBV30; D gene: TRBD2; J gene: TRBJ2-1; clone size: NA
CDR3 DNA: TGTGCCAGTAGTGTCCGGGACGTAGATGGCTACACCTTC; CDR3 protein: CASSVRDVDGYTF; V gene: TRBV19; D gene: NA; J gene: TRBJ1-2; clone size: few
CDR3 DNA: TGTGCCAGCAGCTTACATTGGTCCTACGAGCAGTACTTC; CDR3 protein: CASSLHWSYEQYF; V gene: TRBV7-2; D gene: NA; J gene: TRBJ2-7; clone size: NA